The sample holds one count of the clone carrying this T cell receptor beta chain. This specimen belongs to a study of shared T cell receptors in the human thymus. Here immunoSEQ multiplex PCR was the method, and the copy in TCRdb shows in-frame clones only, minus some. The data contain more than 300,000 clones, approximately 95% of them seen just once; the ten biggest clones take up about 0.02%. Germline CDR1 and CDR2: SQVTM and ANQGSEA. The ends were cut back, 4 bases at V and 3 bases at J, with 9 bases in the middle. This CDR3 spans 12 amino acids. This clonotype was obtained from a human donor. The chain employs TRBV29-1 and TRBJ1-1; possible D gene TRBD1, 6 bases. Sequencing was done on a sample of thymocytes. The CDR3: CSVGRGDTEAFF. The CDR3 DNA reads as TGCAGCGTTGGGAGGGGGGACACTGAAGCTTTCTTT.